These T cell receptor beta chains were read from a single sample in a study of response to subunit inactivated influenza vaccine. MiXCR, run by TCRdb on the RT-PCR reads, gives a single entry per CDR3 protein. The sample lists hundreds of thousands of distinct CDR3 sequences, about a fifth occurring once. The material was PBMCs from blood, obtained more than 4 days after vaccination. The receptors here all came from a man aged 50-60 years who received an inactivated influenza vaccine. Each CDR3 is given with its conserved first and last residue. The order of the fields is V gene, J gene, CDR3 protein.

v_call: TRBV5-1; j_call: TRBJ2-7; cdr3_aa: CASSSKTGTYEQYF
v_call: TRBV14; j_call: TRBJ1-1; cdr3_aa: CASSQGTGFSRAFF
v_call: TRBV18; j_call: TRBJ1-2; cdr3_aa: CASSPLPSGGRQGAHGYTF
v_call: TRBV12-3/TRBV12-4; j_call: TRBJ2-7; cdr3_aa: CASMLGDEQYF
v_call: TRBV24-1; j_call: TRBJ2-2; cdr3_aa: CATSDRTGLGELFF
v_call: TRBV9; j_call: TRBJ2-7; cdr3_aa: CASSVSGTGIYEQYF
v_call: TRBV20-1; j_call: TRBJ1-1; cdr3_aa: CSASRRGVGTEAFF
v_call: TRBV29-1; j_call: TRBJ1-2; cdr3_aa: CSVGVEGAKSTF
v_call: TRBV27; j_call: TRBJ2-1; cdr3_aa: CASSLSIWAAASGRGLGEQFF
v_call: TRBV7-9; j_call: TRBJ1-1; cdr3_aa: CASSLSPLNTEAFF